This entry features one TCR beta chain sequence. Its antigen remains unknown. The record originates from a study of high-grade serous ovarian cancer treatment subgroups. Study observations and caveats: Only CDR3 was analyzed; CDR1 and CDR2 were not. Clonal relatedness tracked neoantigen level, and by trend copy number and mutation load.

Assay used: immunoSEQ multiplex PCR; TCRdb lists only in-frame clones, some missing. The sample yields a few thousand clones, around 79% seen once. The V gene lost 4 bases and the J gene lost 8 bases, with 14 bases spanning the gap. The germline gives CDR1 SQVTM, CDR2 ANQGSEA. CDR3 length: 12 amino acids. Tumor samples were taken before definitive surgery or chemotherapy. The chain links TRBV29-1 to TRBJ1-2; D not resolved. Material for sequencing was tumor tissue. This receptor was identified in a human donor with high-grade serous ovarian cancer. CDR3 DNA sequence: TGCAGCGTTGTGAATTGGTTTGGGGGCTACACCTTC. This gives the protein CSVVNWFGGYTF.